This record looks at one T cell receptor (beta chain) sequence and its context. Antigen specificity is unknown. The sample comes from a study of long-term antiretroviral therapy in people with HIV. Whole-study results and caveats: Blood dating 2004 to 2017 may reflect older ART regimens. HIV repertoires spanned narrower CDR3 length ranges than controls. Whichever time point was examined, clones expanded before ART dominated the repertoire.

CDR3 length equals 14 residues. Trimming took off 3 bases at V and 0 bases at J, with 8 bases between the two ends. Looked up from germline, CDR1 is SGDLS and CDR2 is YYNGEE. Version v3.0 of the immunoSEQ assay was performed at survey level. Libraries were prepared by immunoSEQ multiplex PCR; TCRdb keeps only in-frame clonotypes and omits some of them. The repertoire holds approximately 25,000 clones, with more than 80% as singletons. Each donor had at least one pre-ART and at least two post-ART PBMC samples. The chain is built from TRBV9 and TRBJ2-3, with D perhaps given as TRBD1 or TRBD2 (6 bases each). The clonotype originates from a woman aged 40 to 50 with HIV. The source was unsorted PBMCs, collected 7.6 years after starting antiretroviral therapy. The CDR3 region has the DNA TGTGCCAGCAGCGGGGGGGCCAGCACAGATACGCAGTATTTT. Protein sequence: CASSGGASTDTQYF.